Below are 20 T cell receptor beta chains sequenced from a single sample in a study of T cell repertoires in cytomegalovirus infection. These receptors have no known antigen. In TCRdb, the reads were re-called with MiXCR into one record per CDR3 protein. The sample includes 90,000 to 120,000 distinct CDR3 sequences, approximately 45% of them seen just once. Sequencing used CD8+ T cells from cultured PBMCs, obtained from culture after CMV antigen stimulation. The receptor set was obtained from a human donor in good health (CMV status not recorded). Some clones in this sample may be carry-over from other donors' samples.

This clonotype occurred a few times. The CDR3 is CASSLSQGHTEAFF. CDR3 DNA: TGTGCCAGCAGCTTAAGCCAGGGGCACACTGAAGCTTTCTTT. The rearrangement joins TRBV7-6 to TRBJ1-1, with D maybe TRBD1 (6 bases). Trimming took 2 bases from V and 3 from J, leaving 10 bases between them. This CDR3 contains 14 residues. CDR1 is SGHVS and CDR2 is FNYEAQ in the germline V gene. The full variable domain, completed using reference TRBV7-6 and TRBJ1-1, is GAGVSQSPRYKVTKRGQDVALRCDPISGHVSLYWYRQALGQGPEFLTYFNYEAQQDKSGLPNDRFSAERPEGSISTLTIQRTEQRDSAMYRCASSLSQGHTEAFFGQGTRLTVV.

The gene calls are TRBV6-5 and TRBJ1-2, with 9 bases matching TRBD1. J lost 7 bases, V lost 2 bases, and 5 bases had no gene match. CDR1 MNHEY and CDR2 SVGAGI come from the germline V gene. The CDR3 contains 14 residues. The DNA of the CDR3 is TGTGCCAGCAGTTACGGGACAGGGATGAGTGGCTACACCTTC. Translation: CASSYGTGMSGYTF.

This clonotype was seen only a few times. DNA for the CDR3: TGTGCCAGCAGCTCTAGGACTCAAATCTACGAGCAGTACTTC. Its translation: CASSSRTQIYEQYF. The rearrangement links TRBV7-9 to TRBJ2-7, with D possibly TRBD2 on 5 matching bases. Trimming removed 4 bases at V and 3 bases at J, with 13 bases between. This CDR3 comprises 14 residues. Germline lookup yields CDR1 SEHNR and CDR2 FQNEAQ (reference sequence).

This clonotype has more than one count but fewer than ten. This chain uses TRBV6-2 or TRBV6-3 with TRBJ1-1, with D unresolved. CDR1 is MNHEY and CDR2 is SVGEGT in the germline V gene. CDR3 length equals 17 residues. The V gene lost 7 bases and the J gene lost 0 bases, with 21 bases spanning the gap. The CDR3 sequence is CASTPDGLEGVNTEAFF. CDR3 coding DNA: TGTGCCAGCACCCCCGACGGGTTAGAGGGCGTGAACACTGAAGCTTTCTTT.

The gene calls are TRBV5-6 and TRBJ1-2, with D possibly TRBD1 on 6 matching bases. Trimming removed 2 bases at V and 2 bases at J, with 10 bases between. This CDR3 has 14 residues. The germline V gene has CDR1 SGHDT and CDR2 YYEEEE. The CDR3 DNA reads TGTGCCAGCAGCTTAGGACAGAGAAACTATGGCTACACCTTC. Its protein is CASSLGQRNYGYTF.

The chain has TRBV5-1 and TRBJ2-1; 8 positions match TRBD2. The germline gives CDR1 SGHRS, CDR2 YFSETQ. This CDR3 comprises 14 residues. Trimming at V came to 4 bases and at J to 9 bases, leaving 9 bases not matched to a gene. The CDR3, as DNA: TGCGCCAGCAGCGAGGGACTAGGAGCCGGTGAGCAGTTCTTC. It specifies CASSEGLGAGEQFF.

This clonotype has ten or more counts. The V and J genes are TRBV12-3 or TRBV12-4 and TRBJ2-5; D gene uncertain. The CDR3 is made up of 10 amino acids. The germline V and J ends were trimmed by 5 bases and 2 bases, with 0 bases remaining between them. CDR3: CASSQETQYF. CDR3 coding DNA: TGTGCCAGCAGTCAAGAGACCCAGTACTTC.

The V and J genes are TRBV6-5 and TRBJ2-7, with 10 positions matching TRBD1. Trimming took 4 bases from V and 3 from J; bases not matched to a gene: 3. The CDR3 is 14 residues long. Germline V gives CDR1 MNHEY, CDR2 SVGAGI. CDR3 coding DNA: TGTGCCAGCAGTTGGGGGACAGGGGACTACGAGCAGTACTTC. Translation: CASSWGTGDYEQYF.

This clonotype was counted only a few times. CDR3 region: CASSPYPTRTEGNTIYF. CDR3 DNA: TGCGCCAGCAGCCCCTACCCAACTCGAACCGAGGGAAACACCATATATTTT. The chain has TRBV4-1 and TRBJ1-3, with D unresolved. CDR1 MGHRA and CDR2 YSYEKL come from the germline V gene. The CDR3 has 17 amino acids. V was shortened by 4 bases and J by 4 bases, with 20 bases between the two germline ends.

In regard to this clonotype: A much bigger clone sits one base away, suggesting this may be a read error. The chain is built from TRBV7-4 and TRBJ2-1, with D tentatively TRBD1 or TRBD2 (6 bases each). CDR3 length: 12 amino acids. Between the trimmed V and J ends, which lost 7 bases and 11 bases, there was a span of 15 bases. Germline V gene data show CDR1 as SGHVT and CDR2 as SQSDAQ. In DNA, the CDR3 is TGTGCCAGCAAGATGGGGGGCGAGAAGCAGTTCTTC. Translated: CASKMGGEKQFF. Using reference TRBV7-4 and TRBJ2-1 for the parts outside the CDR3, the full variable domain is GAGVSQSPRYKVAKRGRDVALRCDSISGHVTLYWYRQTLGQGSEVLTYSQSDAQRDKSGRPSGRFSAERPERSVSTLKIQRTEQGDSAVYLCASKMGGEKQFFGPGTRLTVL.

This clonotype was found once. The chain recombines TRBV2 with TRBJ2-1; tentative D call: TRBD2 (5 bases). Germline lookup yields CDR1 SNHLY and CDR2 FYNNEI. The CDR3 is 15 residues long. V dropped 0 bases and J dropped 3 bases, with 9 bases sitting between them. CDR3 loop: CASSEAAGNYNEQFF. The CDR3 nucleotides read TGTGCCAGCAGTGAAGCGGCCGGGAACTACAATGAGCAGTTCTTC.

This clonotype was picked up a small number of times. This CDR3 is CASSIGLAGGINTGELFF. The DNA of the CDR3 is TGTGCCAGTAGTATCGGCCTAGCGGGGGGTATTAACACCGGGGAGCTGTTTTTT. The chain uses TRBV19 and TRBJ2-2; 11 bases map to TRBD2. Trimming took 3 bases from V and 2 from J; bases not matched to a gene: 8. The CDR3 is made up of 18 amino acids. Germline V gene lookup returns CDR1 LNHDA and CDR2 SQIVND (reference sequence).

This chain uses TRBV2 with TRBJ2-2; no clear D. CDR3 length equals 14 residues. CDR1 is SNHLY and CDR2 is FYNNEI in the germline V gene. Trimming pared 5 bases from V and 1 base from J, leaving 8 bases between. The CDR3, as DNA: TGTGCCAGCAGTACGGCCCTGAACACCGGGGAGCTGTTTTTT. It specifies CASSTALNTGELFF.

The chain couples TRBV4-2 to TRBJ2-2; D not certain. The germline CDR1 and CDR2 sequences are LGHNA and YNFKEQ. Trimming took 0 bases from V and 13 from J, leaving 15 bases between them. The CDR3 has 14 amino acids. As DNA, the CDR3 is TGTGCCAGCAGCCAAGAGGCCGAGACTCCCACGCTGTTTTTT. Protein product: CASSQEAETPTLFF.

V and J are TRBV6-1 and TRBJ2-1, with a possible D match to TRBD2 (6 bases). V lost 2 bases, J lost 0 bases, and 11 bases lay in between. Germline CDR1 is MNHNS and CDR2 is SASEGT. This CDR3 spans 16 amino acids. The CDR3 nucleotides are TGTGCCAGCAGTGAACTAGCGCTCAGCTCCTACAATGAGCAGTTCTTC. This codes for CASSELALSSYNEQFF.

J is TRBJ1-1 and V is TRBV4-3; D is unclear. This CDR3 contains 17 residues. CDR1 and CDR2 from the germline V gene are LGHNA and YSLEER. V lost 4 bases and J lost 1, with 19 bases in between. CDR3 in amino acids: CASSPGGLAVGNTEAFF. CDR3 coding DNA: TGCGCCAGCAGCCCTGGCGGGCTCGCGGTCGGGAACACTGAAGCTTTCTTT.

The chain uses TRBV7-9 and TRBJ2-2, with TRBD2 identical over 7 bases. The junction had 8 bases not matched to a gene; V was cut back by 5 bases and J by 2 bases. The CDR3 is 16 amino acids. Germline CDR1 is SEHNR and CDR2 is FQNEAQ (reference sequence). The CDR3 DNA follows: TGTGCCAGCAGCCCCCTCGAGCGGGGAAACACCGGGGAGCTGTTTTTT. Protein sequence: CASSPLERGNTGELFF.

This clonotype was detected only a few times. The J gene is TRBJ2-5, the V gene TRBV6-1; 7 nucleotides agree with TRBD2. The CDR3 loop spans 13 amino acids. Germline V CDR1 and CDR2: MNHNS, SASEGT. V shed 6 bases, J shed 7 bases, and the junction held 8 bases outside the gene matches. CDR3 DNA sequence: TGTGCCAGCAGAATGGGGAGGGACGTGACCCAGTACTTC. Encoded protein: CASRMGRDVTQYF.

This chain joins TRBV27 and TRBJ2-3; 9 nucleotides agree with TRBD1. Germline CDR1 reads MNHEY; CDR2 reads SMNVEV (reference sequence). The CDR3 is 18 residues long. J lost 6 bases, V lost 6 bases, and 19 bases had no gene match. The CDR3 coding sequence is TGTGCCAGCAGGCTAGGGACAGGGATGGGGAGTAGTTCGGATACGCAGTATTTT. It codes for CASRLGTGMGSSSDTQYF.

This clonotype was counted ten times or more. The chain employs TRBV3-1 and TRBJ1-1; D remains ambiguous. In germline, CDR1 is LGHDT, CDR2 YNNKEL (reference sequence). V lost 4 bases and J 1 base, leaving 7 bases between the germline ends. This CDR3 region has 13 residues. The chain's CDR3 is CASSPFGNTEAFF. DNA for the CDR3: TGTGCCAGCAGCCCCTTCGGGAACACTGAAGCTTTCTTT.